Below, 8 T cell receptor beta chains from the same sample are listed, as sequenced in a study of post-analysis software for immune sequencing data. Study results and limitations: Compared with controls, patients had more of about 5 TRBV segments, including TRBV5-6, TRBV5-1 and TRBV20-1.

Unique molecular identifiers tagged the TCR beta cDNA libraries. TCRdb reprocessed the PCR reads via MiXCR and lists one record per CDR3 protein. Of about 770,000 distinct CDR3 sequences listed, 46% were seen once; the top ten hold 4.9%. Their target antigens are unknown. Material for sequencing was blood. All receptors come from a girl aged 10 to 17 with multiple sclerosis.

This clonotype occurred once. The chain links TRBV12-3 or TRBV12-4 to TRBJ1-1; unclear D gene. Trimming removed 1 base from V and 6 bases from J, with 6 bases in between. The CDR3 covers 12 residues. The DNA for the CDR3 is TGTGCCAGCAGTTTAGTTCCGTCTGAAGCTTTCTTT. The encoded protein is CASSLVPSEAFF.

CDR3 DNA: TGCAGTGCCCGACTACAGGGGGCCGACACTGAAGCTTTCTTT. Amino acid sequence: CSARLQGADTEAFF. The V call is TRBV20-1, the J call TRBJ1-1; 9 nucleotides match TRBD1. This CDR3 region has 14 residues. V dropped 6 bases and J dropped 3; count of bases not matched to a gene: 8. Germline CDR1 is DFQATT and CDR2 is SNEGSKA (reference sequence).

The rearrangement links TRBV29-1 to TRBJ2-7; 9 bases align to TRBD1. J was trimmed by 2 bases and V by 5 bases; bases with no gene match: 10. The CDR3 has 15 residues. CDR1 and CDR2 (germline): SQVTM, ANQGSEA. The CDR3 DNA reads TGCAGCGTTTTTGGGACCGGGACAGGGCCCTACGAGCAGTACTTC. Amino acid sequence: CSVFGTGTGPYEQYF.

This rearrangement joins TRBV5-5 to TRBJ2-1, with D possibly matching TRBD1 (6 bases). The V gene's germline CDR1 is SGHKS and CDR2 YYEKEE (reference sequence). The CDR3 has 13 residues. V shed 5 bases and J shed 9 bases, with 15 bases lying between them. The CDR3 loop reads CASSFPGTSEQFF. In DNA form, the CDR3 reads TGTGCCAGCAGTTTCCCCGGGACAAGTGAGCAGTTCTTC.

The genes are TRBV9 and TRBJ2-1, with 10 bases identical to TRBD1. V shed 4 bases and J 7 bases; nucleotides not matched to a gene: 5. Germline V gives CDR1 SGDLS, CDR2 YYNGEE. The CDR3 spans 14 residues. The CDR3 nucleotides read TGTGCCAGCAGCACGGGACAGGGGAGAAATGAGCAGTTCTTC. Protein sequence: CASSTGQGRNEQFF.

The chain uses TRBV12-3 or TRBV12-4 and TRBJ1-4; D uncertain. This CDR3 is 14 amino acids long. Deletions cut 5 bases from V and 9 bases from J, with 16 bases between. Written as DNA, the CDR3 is TGTGCCAGCAGTCCCGGAAACGACATGAAAAAACTGTTTTTT. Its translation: CASSPGNDMKKLFF.

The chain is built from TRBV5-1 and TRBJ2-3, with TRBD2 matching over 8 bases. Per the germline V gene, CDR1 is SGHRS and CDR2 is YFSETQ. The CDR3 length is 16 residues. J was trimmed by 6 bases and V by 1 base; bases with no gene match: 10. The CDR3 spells CASSLLLAGPGDTQYF. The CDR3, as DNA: TGCGCCAGCAGCTTGCTTCTAGCGGGCCCGGGGGATACGCAGTATTTT. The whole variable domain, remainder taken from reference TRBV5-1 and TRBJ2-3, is KAGVTQTPRYLIKTRGQQVTLSCSPISGHRSVSWYQQTPGQGLQFLFEYFSETQRNKGNFPGRFSGRQFSNSRSEMNVSTLELGDSALYLCASSLLLAGPGDTQYFGPGTRLTVL.

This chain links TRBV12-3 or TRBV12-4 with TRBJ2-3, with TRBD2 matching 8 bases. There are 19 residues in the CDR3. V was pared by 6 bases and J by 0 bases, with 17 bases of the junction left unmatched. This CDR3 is CASSRTLAELTLSTDTQYF. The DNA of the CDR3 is TGTGCCAGCAGCCGAACACTAGCGGAGTTAACGCTGAGCACAGATACGCAGTATTTT.